The 5 T cell receptor beta chains given below trace back to one sample, sequenced in a study of beta chain features in type 1 diabetes. Sequencing targeted expressed TCRB transcripts, as all isolated RNA had been reverse transcribed. Measured with immunoSEQ multiplex PCR; TCRdb has only the in-frame clones, and not every one. Among 330,000 or so clones, over 9.5% were seen once, and the ten largest hold approximately 0.01%. Regarding the study as a whole: Moderate but significant shortening of TCRB CDR3s was recorded in all four CD4+ subsets from Type 1 diabetes patients.

Antigens for these TCRs are unknown. Sequences were obtained from naive CD4+ T cells from blood. Receptor source: a woman in her late teens or twenties with type 1 diabetes.

This sequence joins TRBV5-1 and TRBJ1-2; 12 nucleotides align to TRBD1. The germline V gene has CDR1 SGHRS and CDR2 YFSETQ. This CDR3 contains 15 residues. J gave up 5 bases and V 4 bases, and 6 bases lay outside the gene matches. In nucleotides, the CDR3 is TGCGCCAGCAGCCGCCGGGACAGGGGGCGATATGGCTACACCTTC. This gives the protein CASSRRDRGRYGYTF.

This chain links TRBV30 with TRBJ1-1; 7 bases agree with TRBD1. V lost 2 bases, J lost 4 bases, and 10 bases stayed unmatched. Germline V gives CDR1 GTSNPN, CDR2 SVGIG (reference sequence). The CDR3 consists of 15 residues. The CDR3 loop is CAWSTETGWSTEAFF. CDR3 coding DNA: TGTGCCTGGAGTACTGAGACAGGGTGGTCCACTGAAGCTTTCTTT.

In DNA, the CDR3 is TGTGCCAGCAGCTCCCAGGGTGGGACCAAAAACATTCAGTACTTC. The encoded protein is CASSSQGGTKNIQYF. The rearrangement uses TRBV13 and TRBJ2-4; perhaps TRBD1 as D (5 bases). The CDR3 loop spans 15 amino acids. The ends were cut back, 4 bases at V and 2 bases at J, with 12 bases in the middle. Germline loops: CDR1 PRHDT, CDR2 FYEKMQ (reference sequence).

This clone has a handful of counts. The genes are TRBV9 and TRBJ2-3; 7 nucleotides match TRBD2. Per germline, CDR1 SGDLS and CDR2 YYNGEE. The ends lost 2 bases at V and 2 bases at J; junction bases unmatched: 5. The CDR3 length is 15 residues. CDR3 region: CASSVSSGLTDTQYF. DNA for the CDR3: TGTGCCAGCAGCGTGTCTAGCGGACTCACAGATACGCAGTATTTT.

This chain joins TRBV7-9 and TRBJ2-5, with D possibly TRBD2 on 5 matching bases. CDR3 length: 13 amino acids. V gave up 3 bases and J gave up 3 bases, with 8 bases separating them. In germline, CDR1 is SEHNR, CDR2 FQNEAQ (reference sequence). The CDR3 DNA reads TGTGCCAGCAGCTTCTTCGGGGAAGAGACCCAGTACTTC. Protein sequence: CASSFFGEETQYF.